One sample yielded the 9 T cell receptor beta chains listed below, sequenced in a study of early T cells in non-severe SARS-CoV-2 infection. TCRdb re-analysed the 5' RACE reads in MiXCR, keeping a single row per CDR3 protein. The data show some 85,000 distinct CDR3 sequences, roughly 13% seen once. Sequencing was done on a sample of whole blood. Receptor source: an adult who was a healthcare worker with PCR-confirmed SARS-CoV-2 infection or an uninfected control (not recorded which).

This clonotype has at least ten counts. The chain has TRBV9 and TRBJ1-3; 7 nucleotides align to TRBD1. This CDR3 has 17 amino acids. V trimming: 4 bases; J trimming: 0 bases; junction bases outside the gene matches: 10. Germline assignment: CDR1 SGDLS and CDR2 YYNGEE. CDR3 nucleotides: TGTGCCAGCAGCCCTAGGGACAGCCTATCCTCTGGAAACACCATATATTTT. Amino acid sequence: CASSPRDSLSSGNTIYF.

This clonotype was detected ten times or more. The chain uses TRBV10-2 and TRBJ2-1; 7 bases agree with TRBD2. Germline V gene sequence: CDR1 WSHSY, CDR2 SAAADI. Trimming cost V 4 bases and J 7 bases; bases outside gene matches: 13. The CDR3 loop spans 16 amino acids. The CDR3 DNA is TGCGCCAGCAGTGCCTCTGGGAGGGGAGGAGGAAATGAGCAGTTCTTC. This codes for CASSASGRGGGNEQFF.

In this sample, this clonotype turned up a few times. The chain has TRBV20-1 and TRBJ1-6; 7 bases are a match to TRBD1. Germline trimming cut 5 bases from V and 7 bases from J; bases unmatched to any gene: 11. The germline V gene has CDR1 DFQATT and CDR2 SNEGSKA (reference sequence). The CDR3 has 15 residues. The chain's CDR3 is CSASGLGRGNSPLHF. DNA of the CDR3: TGCAGTGCTTCTGGACTGGGCAGGGGGAATTCACCCCTCCACTTT.

V gene TRBV29-1 combines with J gene TRBJ2-4, with no clear D. Trimming removed 6 bases from V and 9 bases from J, with 12 bases in between. The CDR3 extends over 11 amino acids. CDR1 and CDR2 from the germline V gene are SQVTM and ANQGSEA. The CDR3 protein is CSVFDPGIQYF. CDR3 nucleotide sequence: TGCAGCGTCTTCGATCCCGGCATTCAGTACTTC.

The chain recombines TRBV7-2 with TRBJ2-1; TRBD2 might be the D (6 bases). V was trimmed by 2 bases and J by 8 bases, leaving 10 bases between them. The CDR3 consists of 13 residues. CDR1 SGHTA and CDR2 FQGNSA come from the germline V gene. Written as DNA, the CDR3 is TGTGCCAGCAGCTTACCTAGCGAGGATGAGCAGTTCTTC. As protein: CASSLPSEDEQFF.

This clonotype was detected ten times or more. V is TRBV15 and J is TRBJ1-2; weak D call: TRBD1 (5 bases). The CDR3 has 15 amino acids. Germline V gene sequence: CDR1 LNHNV, CDR2 YYDKDF (reference sequence). V lost 1 base and J 5 bases, leaving 14 bases between the germline ends. For the CDR3, the DNA is TGTGCCACCAGCAGAGTCTCGGAGGGACTATATGGCTACACCTTC. Its protein product is CATSRVSEGLYGYTF.

There are a few counts of this clonotype. V and J are TRBV7-6 and TRBJ2-5; maybe TRBD2 (5 bases). CDR1 is SGHVS and CDR2 is FNYEAQ in the germline V gene. V shed 7 bases and J shed 5 bases, with 20 bases lying between them. This CDR3 is built from 15 residues. The CDR3 reads CASTLGSGKWETQYF. Written as DNA, the CDR3 is TGTGCCAGCACCCTGGGGAGCGGAAAGTGGGAGACCCAGTACTTC.

The chain uses TRBV11-2 and TRBJ1-2; perhaps TRBD1 as D (6 bases). Germline-derived CDR1 and CDR2 are SGHAT and FQNNGV. The CDR3 has 13 residues. Deletions cut 1 base from V and 10 bases from J, with 13 bases between. The CDR3 region has the DNA TGTGCCAGCAGCTTAGGTACAGGGTCAGCCTACACCTTC. Translating gives CASSLGTGSAYTF.

In this sample, this clonotype turned up many times. The CDR3 sequence: CASSSGASSGNTIYF. CDR3 coding DNA: TGTGCCAGCAGTTCGGGCGCCAGCTCTGGAAACACCATATATTTT. The rearrangement joins TRBV6-2 or TRBV6-3 to TRBJ1-3; no clear D. The ends were cut back, 4 bases at V and 0 bases at J, with 10 bases in the middle. This CDR3 region has 15 residues. CDR1 is MNHEY, CDR2 SVGEGT, per germline.